What follows are 29 T cell receptor beta chains derived from one specimen sequenced in a study of T cell repertoires in aging, cancer and after chemotherapy. Amplification of TCR beta used genomic DNA extracted from peripheral blood. Multiplex touch-down PCR with TRB-A/B primers amplified rearranged V-D-J TRB sequences. TCRdb reprocessed the multiplex PCR reads via MiXCR and lists one record per CDR3 protein. The table has 2,500 or so distinct CDR3 sequences, over 20% seen once. Sequenced material: blood. These receptors were collected from a human donor with a blood cancer.

This clonotype is medium-sized in the sample. V and J are TRBV24-1 and TRBJ2-1, with 10 bases aligning to TRBD1. Looked up from germline, CDR1 is KGHDR and CDR2 is SFDVKD. V lost 5 bases, J lost 5 bases, and 5 bases stayed unmatched. The CDR3 loop spans 15 amino acids. CDR3 protein: CATSASGTGDNEQFF. In nucleotides, the CDR3 is TGTGCCACCAGTGCATCCGGGACAGGGGACAATGAGCAGTTCTTC.

Sample share makes this clonotype medium-sized. This chain uses TRBV7-4 with TRBJ2-3; 7 bases agree with TRBD2. Germline-derived CDR1 and CDR2 are SGHVT and SQSDAQ. The V segment lost 3 bases and the J segment 6 bases; nucleotides outside the gene matches: 12. This CDR3 has 16 residues. CDR3 sequence reads: CASSLGGDCFSDTQYF. The CDR3 DNA reads TGTGCCAGCAGCTTGGGGGGGGACTGTTTTTCCGATACGCAGTATTTT.

Notes on this clonotype: A much larger clonotype is one base distant, so this may be a read error. The V and J genes are TRBV7-9 and TRBJ2-7; D is unresolved. Germline assignment: CDR1 SEHNR and CDR2 FQNEAQ (reference sequence). CDR3 length: 12 residues. CDR3 loop: CANSSRSYEQYV. CDR3 bases: TGTGCCAACAGCTCCCGCTCCTACGAGCAGTACGTC.

This clonotype is large within its sample. J is TRBJ2-6 and V is TRBV19; D is possibly TRBD1 (6 bases). Trimming pared 7 bases from V and 0 bases from J, leaving 19 bases between. The CDR3 is made up of 18 amino acids. Germline lookup yields CDR1 LNHDA and CDR2 SQIVND (reference sequence). This CDR3 reads CASTRTGSLFSGANVLTF. The CDR3 DNA is TGTGCCAGTACCAGAACAGGGTCCCTCTTCTCTGGGGCCAACGTCCTGACTTTC.

This clonotype is medium-sized in the sample. This chain connects TRBV11-3 to TRBJ2-5; D is ambiguous. In germline, CDR1 is SGHNT, CDR2 YENEEA. CDR3 length equals 18 residues. Trimming took off 1 base at V and 2 bases at J, with 20 bases between the two ends. The CDR3 DNA reads as TGTGCCAGCAGCTTAGGACGGTGGGATCCAACTGGACAAGAGACCCAGTACTTC. Translation gives CASSLGRWDPTGQETQYF.

In its sample, this clonotype ranks as medium-sized. The V gene is TRBV12-3 or TRBV12-4, the J gene TRBJ1-1; TRBD1 matches at 9 bases. CDR3 size: 14 residues. J lost 6 bases, V lost 1 base, and 3 bases had no gene match. This chain's CDR3 is CASSLGTGVSEAFF. DNA for the CDR3: TGTGCCAGCAGTTTAGGGACAGGGGTATCTGAAGCTTTCTTT.

This clonotype is judged medium-sized. The chain joins TRBV12-3 or TRBV12-4 to TRBJ1-2, with 7 bases fitting TRBD1. V lost 6 bases, J lost 4 bases, and 5 bases stayed unmatched. The CDR3 spans 13 residues. The CDR3 loop is CASRQTGLYGYTF. The CDR3, as DNA: TGTGCCAGCAGACAGACAGGGCTCTATGGCTACACCTTC.

Comment on this clonotype: Sequence at one end of the junction differs from germline and may be a read error. The chain recombines TRBV7-9 with TRBJ1-2, with D perhaps matching TRBD1 (6 bases). There are 17 residues in the CDR3. Per germline, CDR1 SEHNR and CDR2 FQNEAQ (reference sequence). Here the CDR3 DNA reads TGTGACAGCAGCTTAGAGGGGGGGAGTAAACCTAACTATGGCTACACCTTC. It translates to CDSSLEGGSKPNYGYTF.

This clonotype has more than one count but fewer than ten. The chain carries TRBV13 and TRBJ1-3; TRBD1 might be the D (5 bases). The CDR3 has 16 residues. The germline V and J ends were trimmed by 0 bases and 4 bases, with 13 bases remaining between them. Germline CDR1 and CDR2: PRHDT and FYEKMQ (reference sequence). The CDR3: CASSLGPVGAGNTIYF. The CDR3 DNA reads as TGTGCCAGCAGCTTAGGGCCCGTCGGGGCAGGAAACACCATATATTTT.

The rearrangement links TRBV5-1 to TRBJ1-6; D is uncertain. Deletions cut 5 bases from V and 0 bases from J, with 12 bases between. Germline V gene data show CDR1 as SGHRS and CDR2 as YFSETQ. The CDR3 has 16 residues. The CDR3 loop reads CASRPSISSYNSPLHF. DNA of the CDR3: TGCGCCAGCAGGCCGAGTATAAGCTCCTATAATTCACCCCTCCACTTT.

The chain joins TRBV20-1 to TRBJ1-5; maybe TRBD1 (5 bases). The CDR3 is 12 amino acids. Deletions cut 1 base from V and 6 bases from J, with 7 bases between. Germline values: CDR1 DFQATT, CDR2 SNEGSKA (reference sequence). DNA of the CDR3: TGCAGTGCTAGAGCGGGGGGTCAGCCCCAGCATTTT. Its protein product is CSARAGGQPQHF.

V usage is TRBV20-1 and J usage is TRBJ1-1, with 7 positions matching TRBD1. The V gene end was trimmed by 5 bases and the J gene end by 3 bases; junction bases not matched to a gene: 6. Germline V CDR1 and CDR2: DFQATT, SNEGSKA (reference sequence). The CDR3 extends over 13 amino acids. CDR3 in amino acids: CSAPGGGDTEAFF. The CDR3, as DNA: TGCAGTGCTCCAGGGGGTGGCGACACTGAAGCTTTCTTT.

This clonotype was seen more than once but under ten times. V and J are TRBV27 and TRBJ2-3; 14 bases are shared with TRBD2. Germline V gives CDR1 MNHEY, CDR2 SMNVEV (reference sequence). This CDR3 contains 17 residues. V trimming: 2 bases; J trimming: 5 bases; junction bases outside the gene matches: 6. CDR3 DNA: TGTGCCAGCAGTTTAATTTCGGGACTAGCGGGGGTAGATACGCAGTATTTT. Amino acid sequence: CASSLISGLAGVDTQYF.

The chain joins TRBV20-1 to TRBJ1-5; 7 positions match TRBD1. The CDR3 loop spans 15 amino acids. With V trimmed by 6 bases and J by 2 bases, 10 bases remained unmatched. Germline CDR1 reads DFQATT; CDR2 reads SNEGSKA (reference sequence). The CDR3 nucleotides are TGCAGTGCCCTGCCACAGGGGTCAGGCAATCAGCCCCAGCATTTT. This translates into CSALPQGSGNQPQHF.

The chain combines TRBV5-1 with TRBJ2-1; 12 bases fit TRBD2. CDR1 and CDR2 from the germline V gene are SGHRS and YFSETQ. The CDR3 is 15 amino acids. V gave up 7 bases and J gave up 6 bases; unmatched junction bases: 8. CDR3 sequence: CASAATSGSPNEQFF. In nucleotides, the CDR3 is TGCGCCAGCGCCGCGACTAGCGGGAGCCCCAATGAGCAGTTCTTC.

This clonotype rates as medium-sized. The genes are TRBV7-9 and TRBJ2-1; 8 bases match TRBD1. Germline loops: CDR1 SEHNR, CDR2 FQNEAQ (reference sequence). This CDR3 spans 15 amino acids. Trimming cost V 3 bases and J 4 bases; bases outside gene matches: 5. CDR3 residues: CASSLGQANYNEQFF. CDR3 DNA sequence: TGTGCCAGCAGCTTGGGACAGGCGAATTACAATGAGCAGTTCTTC.

By share, this clonotype ranks as hyperexpanded. This sequence joins TRBV6-1 and TRBJ2-5, with D perhaps TRBD1 or TRBD2 (5 bases each). Germline lookup yields CDR1 MNHNS and CDR2 SASEGT. CDR3 length: 12 amino acids. Between the trimmed V and J ends, which lost 7 bases and 8 bases, there was a span of 14 bases. DNA of the CDR3: TGTGCCAGCACCTCGGGACCGGGAACCCAGTACTTC. Translating gives CASTSGPGTQYF.

This clonotype is large by share. The V and J genes are TRBV19 and TRBJ2-1, with TRBD1 identical over 12 bases. Germline V CDR1 and CDR2: LNHDA, SQIVND (reference sequence). Losses at the gene ends were 6 bases for V and 5 bases for J; bases not matched to a gene: 11. This CDR3 spans 17 amino acids. Here the CDR3 reads CASSPIGDRGLNNEQFF. The CDR3 nucleotides are TGTGCCAGTAGCCCCATTGGGGACAGGGGGCTGAACAATGAGCAGTTCTTC.

Sample share makes this clonotype medium-sized. The genes are TRBV19 and TRBJ2-5; D gene uncertain. In germline, CDR1 is LNHDA, CDR2 SQIVND (reference sequence). The V gene lost 3 bases and the J gene lost 1 base, with 6 bases spanning the gap. The CDR3 runs 13 residues. CDR3 nucleotides: TGTGCCAGTAGTATCCCAGGCCAAGAGACCCAGTACTTC. Its protein product is CASSIPGQETQYF.

This clonotype qualifies as medium-sized. V usage is TRBV5-1 and J usage is TRBJ2-3, with 15 positions matching TRBD2. With V trimmed by 0 bases and J by 5 bases, 4 bases remained unmatched. Germline CDR1 and CDR2: SGHRS and YFSETQ. The CDR3 totals 17 residues. CDR3 bases: TGCGCCAGCAGCTTGGGGACTAGCGGGAGGGCCGTAGATACGCAGTATTTT. Protein: CASSLGTSGRAVDTQYF.

The J gene is TRBJ1-6, the V gene TRBV20-1; 8 positions agree with TRBD1. CDR1 DFQATT and CDR2 SNEGSKA come from the germline V gene (reference sequence). The trim removed 3 bases at V and 10 bases at J, leaving 11 bases unmatched. The CDR3 consists of 15 residues. CDR3 sequence reads: CSASVAGGLSSPLHF. CDR3 DNA sequence: TGCAGTGCTAGCGTGGCAGGGGGCTTGAGCTCACCCCTCCACTTT.

By share, this clonotype counts as medium-sized. The V and J genes are TRBV12-3 or TRBV12-4 and TRBJ1-4; D possibly corresponds to TRBD1 (6 bases). The CDR3 is made up of 15 amino acids. V was pared by 6 bases and J by 7 bases, with 18 bases between. For the CDR3, the DNA is TGTGCCAGCAGGGAACAGGGTCTGATGGGTGAAAAACTGTTTTTT. Translating it yields CASREQGLMGEKLFF.

The gene calls are TRBV20-1 and TRBJ2-5; 8 nucleotides line up with TRBD2. Unmatched junction bases numbered 7, after V lost 0 bases and J lost 7 bases. CDR3 length: 14 residues. CDR1 and CDR2 from the germline V gene are DFQATT and SNEGSKA (reference sequence). DNA for the CDR3: TGCAGTGCTAGAGACTCGCGGGGGGCGGGGACCCAGTACTTC. Amino acid sequence: CSARDSRGAGTQYF.

By share, this clonotype counts as medium-sized. V and J are TRBV5-1 and TRBJ2-5; possible D gene TRBD2, 5 bases. Trimming stripped 3 bases from V and 4 bases from J, with 10 bases between. CDR3 length: 13 amino acids. Germline V gene lookup returns CDR1 SGHRS and CDR2 YFSETQ. Here the CDR3 DNA reads TGCGCCAGCAGCTCTGTACGGGGAGAGACCCAGTACTTC. Translating gives CASSSVRGETQYF.

A few counts support this clonotype. The chain joins TRBV7-9 to TRBJ1-1; 12 positions agree with TRBD1. In germline, CDR1 is SEHNR, CDR2 FQNEAQ (reference sequence). The CDR3 sequence is 18 residues long. Trimming at V came to 5 bases and at J to 3 bases, leaving 13 bases not matched to a gene. CDR3 coding DNA: TGTGCCAGCAGCCCGGCCGGGACAGGGGGCCGTCGGTACACTGAAGCTTTCTTT. This encodes CASSPAGTGGRRYTEAFF. The full variable domain, rest sourced from reference TRBV7-9 and TRBJ1-1, is DTGVSQNPRHKITKRGQNVTFRCDPISEHNRLYWYRQTLGQGPEFLTYFQNEAQLEKSRLLSDRFSAERPKGSFSTLEIQRTEQGDSAMYLCASSPAGTGGRRYTEAFFGQGTRLTVV.

By frequency in the sample, this clonotype is medium-sized. The chain combines TRBV18 with TRBJ2-1; 12 positions agree with TRBD2. V was clipped by 0 bases and J by 6 bases; unmatched bases: 9. Germline V CDR1 and CDR2: KGHSH, LQKENI. This CDR3 is built from 18 residues. CDR3 nucleotide sequence: TGTGCCAGCTCACCACCGACTAGCGGGGGACGAGGGGGCAATGAGCAGTTCTTC. Amino acid sequence: CASSPPTSGGRGGNEQFF.

The CDR3 region has the DNA TGTGCTAGTGGTTTGGCGGGTGGTGAGACCCAGTACTTC. The encoded protein is CASGLAGGETQYF. The chain is built from TRBV12-5 and TRBJ2-5; no definite D call. V lost 1 base to trimming and J lost 5 bases, with 8 bases between them. Germline CDR1 LGHNT, CDR2 FRNRAP. The CDR3 spans 13 residues. The entire variable domain, with the rest obtained from reference TRBV12-5 and TRBJ2-5, is as follows: DARVTQTPRHKVTEMGQEVTMRCQPILGHNTVFWYRQTMMQGLELLAYFRNRAPLDDSGMPKDRFSAEMPDATLATLKIQPSEPRDSAVYFCASGLAGGETQYFGPGTRLLVL.

This clonotype has a handful of counts. The chain carries TRBV11-2 and TRBJ2-2, with TRBD2 matching 11 bases. CDR1 and CDR2 from the germline V gene are SGHAT and FQNNGV. Unmatched junction bases numbered 10, after V lost 5 bases and J lost 8 bases. The CDR3 loop spans 16 amino acids. DNA for the CDR3: TGTGCCAGCAGCGGAAGACTAGCGGGGACTACTGGGGAGCTGTTTTTT. It is translated as CASSGRLAGTTGELFF.

This sequence joins TRBV18 and TRBJ2-7; D ambiguous. This CDR3 comprises 15 residues. Germline V gene sequence: CDR1 KGHSH, CDR2 LQKENI. Trimming cost V 3 bases and J 3 bases, with 15 bases left between them. In nucleotides, the CDR3 is TGTGCCAGCTCACCCCGGAGTGCACCGCTCTACGAGCAGTACGTC. Translating gives CASSPRSAPLYEQYV.